This is a list of T cell receptor beta chains from one sample in a study of OX40 agonist ivuxolimab in advanced cancers. The protocol was immunoSEQ multiplex PCR, while the TCRdb copy is restricted to in-frame clones and leaves out a portion. The sample includes tens of thousands of clones, 85% to 90% of them seen just once. Sequencing was performed on CD4+ or CD8+ T cells sorted from blood, taken in a trial of the OX40 agonist ivuxolimab. These receptors originate from an adult with an advanced solid tumor such as melanoma, head and neck, liver or kidney cancer. The CDR3 runs from the conserved cysteine through the conserved F or W. A D gene is named only where the DNA matches it firmly. Not all rows give a size; the values are once, few, many and, for expanded clones, a class.

abundance	v_gene	d_gene	j_gene	CDR3aa	CDR3nt
-	TRBV9	-	TRBJ2-2	CASSLVSGPVGELFF	TGTGCCAGCAGCTTAGTTTCAGGGCCGGTCGGGGAGCTGTTTTTT
-	TRBV14	-	TRBJ2-7	CASSQGTASSYEQYF	TGTGCCAGCAGCCAAGGGACAGCGAGCTCCTACGAGCAGTACTTC
few	TRBV5-1	-	TRBJ1-1	CASSLHQGNTEAFF	TGCGCCAGCAGTCTTCATCAGGGGAACACTGAAGCTTTCTTT
-	TRBV29-1	-	TRBJ2-1	CSVEAWSSYNEQFF	TGCAGCGTTGAAGCCTGGAGCTCCTACAATGAGCAGTTCTTC
-	TRBV7-2	-	TRBJ1-2	CASSSFLGDYGYTF	TGTGCCAGCAGTTCTTTCCTGGGAGACTATGGCTACACCTTC
-	TRBV7-3	-	TRBJ2-7	CASSLDSSDEQYF	TGTGCCAGCAGCTTGGACAGTTCTGACGAGCAGTACTTC
-	TRBV7-9	-	TRBJ1-1	CASSLSNLNTEAFF	TGTGCCAGCAGCTTATCGAACCTGAACACTGAAGCTTTCTTT
-	TRBV29-1	TRBD1	TRBJ1-2	CSVLTGKRHGYTF	TGCAGCGTTTTGACAGGGAAGAGGCATGGCTACACCTTC
once	TRBV9	TRBD1	TRBJ2-7	CASSVESTGNSYEQYF	TGTGCCAGCAGCGTAGAATCGACAGGGAATTCCTACGAGCAGTACTTC
-	TRBV7-7	-	TRBJ2-1	CASSFGDHNEQFF	TGTGCTAGCAGCTTTGGGGATCACAATGAGCAGTTCTTC
-	TRBV5-4	TRBD1	TRBJ1-2	CASSKDRDVGGYTF	TGTGCCAGCAGCAAGGACAGGGACGTGGGTGGCTACACCTTC
-	TRBV5-6	-	TRBJ1-2	CASSLGQVDYGYTF	TGTGCCAGCAGCTTGGGGCAGGTGGACTATGGCTACACCTTC
-	TRBV6-6	TRBD1	TRBJ1-5	CASSHRGSSNQPQHF	TGTGCCAGCAGTCACAGGGGGTCTAGCAATCAGCCCCAGCATTTT
-	TRBV27	-	TRBJ1-3	CASSSDASSGNTIYF	TGTGCCAGCAGTTCGGACGCCAGCTCTGGAAACACCATATATTTT
-	TRBV28	-	TRBJ2-3	CASSFRITDTQYF	TGTGCCAGCAGTTTCAGGATAACAGATACGCAGTATTTT
-	TRBV28	-	TRBJ1-2	CASSLRGSREGYTF	TGTGCCAGCAGTTTACGAGGGTCGCGGGAGGGCTACACCTTC
once	TRBV13	-	TRBJ2-6	CASSFHSGANVLTF	TGTGCCAGCAGCTTCCACTCTGGGGCCAACGTCCTGACTTTC
-	TRBV5-4	-	TRBJ2-1	CASSPEEYNEQFF	TGTGCCAGCAGCCCGGAGGAGTACAATGAGCAGTTCTTC
-	TRBV27	TRBD1	TRBJ2-7	CASRSYRDRNAYEQYF	TGTGCCAGCAGAAGTTACCGGGACAGAAACGCGTACGAGCAGTACTTC
-	TRBV30	-	TRBJ2-1	CAWSAVESRNEQFF	TGTGCCTGGAGTGCGGTAGAGAGTCGAAATGAGCAGTTCTTC
-	TRBV7-6	-	TRBJ1-4	CASSEPQGINEKLFF	TGTGCCAGCAGCGAACCACAGGGTATCAATGAAAAACTGTTTTTT
-	TRBV29-1	-	TRBJ1-2	CSVDGALGYGYTF	TGCAGCGTTGATGGGGCTCTGGGGTATGGCTACACCTTC